The entry that follows covers one T cell receptor (beta chain) sequence. Multiplex PCR with BIOMED2 TRB-A/B primer pools amplified TRB rearrangements. TCRdb re-derived calls from the multiplex PCR reads in MiXCR, one entry per CDR3 protein. The table lists about 20,000 distinct CDR3 sequences, 25% to 30% of them singletons, with 2.8% in the top ten. V lost 7 bases and J lost 9; bases outside the gene matches: 14. This CDR3 contains 16 residues. Germline V lookup: CDR1 LNHDA, CDR2 SQIVND (reference sequence). This specimen belongs to a study of T and B cells in COVID-19 patients. TRB was amplified from approximately 250-480 ng of blood genomic DNA.

The chain couples TRBV19 to TRBJ2-1; TRBD2 matches 11 bases. The TCR comes from a human donor who had recovered from COVID-19. The sample was blood. The CDR3 bases are TGTGCCAGTACCCCCGGGACTAGCGGCTTCGGTGGTGAGCAGTTCTTC. Residues: CASTPGTSGFGGEQFF.